This T cell receptor (beta chain) came from a study of T cells in Graves' hyperthyroidism and ophthalmopathy. Remarks on this clonotype: The antigen remains undetermined.

PBMCs stemmed from 8.5 to 10 ml fresh peripheral blood. Germline CDR1 SGDLS, CDR2 YYNGEE. The CDR3 has 19 amino acids. V was pared by 5 bases and J by 0 bases, with 10 bases of the junction left unmatched. Study-level points and caveats: Ophthalmopathy was predicted by the model a median of approximately 6 months ahead of onset. Ophthalmopathy was distinguished from stable hyperthyroidism by 13 V-J signatures. Researchers found most expanded thyroid clonotypes above 0.001 in blood as well.

Amplified regions were TCR beta CDR3 sequences from RNA transcripts. When the TCR CDR3 underwent first-round RT-PCR, the HTBI primer set was used. TCRdb reprocessed the multiplex PCR reads via MiXCR and lists one record per CDR3 protein. The sample lists under 650,000 distinct CDR3 sequences, 15% to 20% seen once, with approximately 3.8% in the top ten. This clonotype was sampled from a woman aged 25-40 years with Graves' hyperthyroidism. The chain recombines TRBV9 with TRBJ2-1; 14 bases align to TRBD2. Sequencing input: blood. The CDR3 here is CASSTTGLAGESSYNEQFF. CDR3 nucleotides: TGTGCCAGCAGTACTACGGGACTAGCGGGAGAAAGCTCCTACAATGAGCAGTTCTTC.